The 29 T cell receptor beta chains reported below all come from one sample, sequenced in a study of T cell responses to AZD1222 COVID-19 vaccine. TCRdb's table, derived via immunoSEQ multiplex PCR, lists solely in-frame clones and lacks some. The sample consists of around 65,000 clones, less than 90% of them appearing once. Sequenced material: peripheral blood, taken 28 days after the second AZD1222 dose. The receptor source for this set is an adult who received the AZD1222 COVID-19 vaccine.

The chain carries TRBV19 and TRBJ1-2, with D possibly matching TRBD1 (6 bases). The CDR3 covers 15 residues. The germline V gene encodes CDR1 LNHDA and CDR2 SQIVND (reference sequence). Trimming pared 7 bases from V and 5 bases from J, leaving 20 bases between. CDR3 DNA: TGTGCCAGTACAACAGGGAGGCCTCCCTCTTATGGCTACACCTTC. Translated: CASTTGRPPSYGYTF.

The rearrangement links TRBV27 to TRBJ1-5, with 9 bases matching TRBD1. V lost 1 base, J lost 5 bases, and 3 bases stayed unmatched. In germline, CDR1 is MNHEY, CDR2 SMNVEV (reference sequence). The CDR3 is 15 amino acids. The CDR3 spells CASSLWGQGDQPQHF. The CDR3 DNA sequence: TGTGCCAGCAGTTTATGGGGACAGGGCGATCAGCCCCAGCATTTT.

V is TRBV5-1 and J is TRBJ2-5; TRBD2 matches at 13 bases. J was trimmed by 4 bases and V by 7 bases; bases with no gene match: 7. Germline V gives CDR1 SGHRS, CDR2 YFSETQ. The CDR3 totals 15 residues. This chain's CDR3 is CASSGLAGSGETQYF. Here the CDR3 DNA reads TGCGCCAGCTCGGGACTAGCGGGATCCGGAGAGACCCAGTACTTC.

This clone was seen just once. The CDR3 region has the DNA TGTGCCAGCAGCCCACGGGGTGGCCCGGGTAACTATGGCTACACCTTC. This codes for CASSPRGGPGNYGYTF. The chain recombines TRBV7-9 with TRBJ1-2; D unclear. Per germline, CDR1 SEHNR and CDR2 FQNEAQ (reference sequence). The germline V and J ends were trimmed by 5 bases and 1 base, with 17 bases remaining between them. CDR3 length: 16 residues.

This clone came up a few times. This chain connects TRBV2 to TRBJ2-2; perhaps TRBD1 as D (5 bases). V gave up 4 bases and J gave up 5 bases, with 11 bases separating them. The CDR3 runs to 14 residues. Germline V CDR1 and CDR2: SNHLY, FYNNEI. The CDR3 spells CASSGTLSTGELFF. CDR3 DNA sequence: TGTGCCAGCAGTGGGACACTTTCGACCGGGGAGCTGTTTTTT.

This chain uses TRBV5-1 with TRBJ2-4; 8 nucleotides line up with TRBD2. Germline lookup yields CDR1 SGHRS and CDR2 YFSETQ. The V and J ends lost 4 bases and 7 bases, in that order; junction bases with no gene match: 16. The CDR3 loop spans 17 amino acids. CDR3 sequence: CASSLAGWTPGGNIQYF. The CDR3 DNA reads as TGCGCCAGCAGCCTGGCCGGGTGGACACCGGGAGGGAACATTCAGTACTTC.

The chain recombines TRBV5-1 with TRBJ2-3, with D possibly being TRBD1 (6 bases). CDR1 is SGHRS, CDR2 YFSETQ, per germline. This CDR3 contains 15 residues. V was pared by 5 bases and J by 0 bases, with 13 bases between. CDR3 nucleotides: TGCGCCAGCAGATACAGGGCGGGTAGCACAGATACGCAGTATTTT. As protein: CASRYRAGSTDTQYF.

The chain joins TRBV7-8 to TRBJ1-5; 8 bases align to TRBD1. This CDR3 spans 14 amino acids. Losses at the gene ends were 8 bases for V and 10 bases for J; bases not matched to a gene: 13. Germline values: CDR1 SGHVS, CDR2 FQNEAQ. The CDR3 loop is CASGPDRAPIPQHF. The CDR3 DNA is TGTGCCAGCGGTCCGGACAGGGCACCTATCCCCCAGCATTTT. Filled out from reference TRBV7-8 and TRBJ1-5, the complete variable domain reads GAGVSQSPRYKVAKRGQDVALRCDPISGHVSLFWYQQALGQGPEFLTYFQNEAQLDKSGLPSDRFFAERPEGSVSTLKIQRTQQEDSAVYLCASGPDRAPIPQHFGDGTRLSIL.

The J gene is TRBJ2-1, the V gene TRBV20-1, with D possibly being TRBD2 (5 bases). The CDR3 covers 14 residues. Germline V lookup: CDR1 DFQATT, CDR2 SNEGSKA (reference sequence). V gave up 3 bases and J gave up 0 bases, with 9 bases separating them. CDR3 protein: CSASGRVSYNEQFF. The CDR3 DNA follows: TGCAGTGCTAGTGGGCGGGTCTCCTACAATGAGCAGTTCTTC.

The rearrangement links TRBV2 to TRBJ1-4; TRBD1 might be the D (5 bases). Germline V CDR1 and CDR2: SNHLY, FYNNEI. This CDR3 is built from 15 residues. V was cut by 3 bases and J by 2 bases, with 10 bases left in between. In DNA, the CDR3 is TGTGCCAGCAGTGACGGGACGAGGACTAATGAAAAACTGTTTTTT. Its protein product is CASSDGTRTNEKLFF. The full variable domain, with the rest looked up from reference TRBV2 and TRBJ1-4, is EPEVTQTPSHQVTQMGQEVILRCVPISNHLYFYWYRQILGQKVEFLVSFYNNEISEKSEIFDDQFSVERPDGSNFTLKIRSTKLEDSAMYFCASSDGTRTNEKLFFGSGTQLSVL.

CDR3 coding DNA: TGCAGCGTCGGGACACTGAATGAGCAGTTCTTC. It specifies CSVGTLNEQFF. V usage is TRBV29-1 and J usage is TRBJ2-1, with D tentatively TRBD1 (6 bases). V was shortened by 6 bases and J by 7 bases, with 10 bases between the two germline ends. This CDR3 has 11 residues. Germline lookup yields CDR1 SQVTM and CDR2 ANQGSEA.

This CDR3 is CASSQRGVGRGGETQYF. In nucleotides, the CDR3 is TGTGCCAGCAGCCAAAGGGGAGTGGGTCGGGGTGGAGAGACCCAGTACTTC. The V call is TRBV4-2, the J call TRBJ2-5; D might be TRBD1 or TRBD2, each matching 5 bases. This CDR3 has 17 amino acids. The germline CDR1 and CDR2 sequences are LGHNA and YNFKEQ. The V end was cut by 2 bases, the J end by 4 bases, with 20 bases between.

The genes are TRBV28 and TRBJ2-1; 7 bases fit TRBD2. Trimming took 10 bases from V and 5 from J; bases not matched to a gene: 11. The CDR3 loop spans 14 amino acids. Germline CDR1 MDHEN, CDR2 SYDVKM. The CDR3: CATLTGGHDNEQFF. In nucleotides, the CDR3 is TGTGCCACCTTGACGGGAGGTCACGACAATGAGCAGTTCTTC.

The chain employs TRBV10-1 and TRBJ2-1; TRBD2 is a possible D gene (5 bases). CDR1 WNHNN and CDR2 SYGVQD come from the germline V gene (reference sequence). The V end was cut by 3 bases, the J end by 2 bases, with 8 bases between. This CDR3 spans 14 amino acids. In DNA form, the CDR3 reads TGCGCCAGCAGTGACGGGGTCACCTACAATGAGCAGTTCTTC. Its protein is CASSDGVTYNEQFF.

The chain joins TRBV7-2 to TRBJ2-6, with 8 bases identical to TRBD1. The germline V gene has CDR1 SGHTA and CDR2 FQGNSA. Trimming took 2 bases from V and 1 from J; bases not matched to a gene: 4. There are 17 residues in the CDR3. For the CDR3, the DNA is TGTGCCAGCAGCTTATTTCAGGGGGCTTCTGGGGCCAACGTCCTGACTTTC. Its translation: CASSLFQGASGANVLTF.

This clone was observed once. The chain employs TRBV4-2 and TRBJ1-2; D unclear. The germline gives CDR1 LGHNA, CDR2 YNFKEQ. The CDR3 is made up of 15 amino acids. Trimming removed 1 base from V and 0 bases from J, with 9 bases in between. The CDR3 is CASSQVTMTNYGYTF. Written as DNA, the CDR3 is TGTGCCAGCAGCCAAGTGACGATGACTAACTATGGCTACACCTTC.

The chain employs TRBV10-3 and TRBJ1-5; D remains unclear. V lost 3 bases to trimming and J lost 7 bases, with 7 bases between them. CDR3 size: 12 residues. Germline CDR1 ENHRY, CDR2 SYGVKD. The CDR3 region is CAISDQTQPQHF. Written as DNA, the CDR3 is TGTGCCATCAGTGACCAGACCCAGCCCCAGCATTTT.

This clone was seen a handful of times. The chain recombines TRBV24-1 with TRBJ2-3, with D possibly being TRBD1 (7 bases). The CDR3 contains 15 residues. Trimming took off 7 bases at V and 4 bases at J, with 17 bases between the two ends. Germline V lookup: CDR1 KGHDR, CDR2 SFDVKD. CDR3 sequence (DNA): TGTGCCACCAGCAGCGGAGGGGGCTCGGCAGATACGCAGTATTTT. It is translated as CATSSGGGSADTQYF.

The chain recombines TRBV19 with TRBJ2-6, with unresolved D. Trimming removed 3 bases from V and 0 bases from J, with 15 bases in between. This CDR3 has 18 residues. Germline CDR1 is LNHDA and CDR2 is SQIVND (reference sequence). The CDR3 DNA is TGTGCCAGTAGTATTATTTTCCAGGCGAGCTCTGGGGCCAACGTCCTGACTTTC. It codes for CASSIIFQASSGANVLTF.

The CDR3 loop reads CASSFTPYTEAFF. The CDR3, as DNA: TGTGCCAGCAGTTTCACCCCTTACACTGAAGCTTTCTTT. This chain connects TRBV12-3 or TRBV12-4 to TRBJ1-1; no clear D. The CDR3 consists of 13 residues. Between the trimmed V and J ends, which lost 3 bases and 3 bases, there was a span of 8 bases.

This sequence joins TRBV5-1 and TRBJ1-1; the D is unclear. Germline V lookup: CDR1 SGHRS, CDR2 YFSETQ. V dropped 2 bases and J dropped 3 bases, with 11 bases sitting between them. This CDR3 comprises 14 residues. The CDR3 spells CASSLTGPHTEAFF. The CDR3 DNA reads TGCGCCAGCAGCTTAACCGGGCCACACACTGAAGCTTTCTTT.

The chain combines TRBV28 with TRBJ2-7, with no clear D. The CDR3 is 11 amino acids. The V end was cut by 5 bases, the J end by 4 bases, with 6 bases between. CDR1 is MDHEN, CDR2 SYDVKM, per germline. For the CDR3, the DNA is TGTGCCAGCAGTCGGCTTTACGAGCAGTACTTC. Its protein is CASSRLYEQYF.

Only one count was recorded for this clone. The rearrangement joins TRBV25-1 to TRBJ1-2, with D perhaps matching TRBD1 (5 bases). Germline V gene lookup returns CDR1 MGHDK and CDR2 SYGVNS. The CDR3 length is 14 residues. The ends were cut back, 4 bases at V and 3 bases at J, with 12 bases in the middle. CDR3 sequence: CASSARGGYYGYTF. The CDR3 nucleotides read TGTGCCAGCAGTGCACGGGGCGGGTACTATGGCTACACCTTC.

The CDR3 region has the DNA TGTGCCAGCAGCTTAGGAGTGATGGGTAACACCGGGGAGCTGTTTTTT. It encodes CASSLGVMGNTGELFF. The chain uses TRBV7-8 and TRBJ2-2; D is ambiguous. Per the germline V gene, CDR1 is SGHVS and CDR2 is FQNEAQ. This CDR3 has 16 amino acids. Trimming took off 1 base at V and 2 bases at J, with 11 bases between the two ends.

The chain recombines TRBV6-5 with TRBJ1-1, with D possibly matching TRBD1 (6 bases). Germline V gene data show CDR1 as MNHEY and CDR2 as SVGAGI. V was shortened by 6 bases and J by 8 bases, with 19 bases between the two germline ends. CDR3 length: 14 residues. The CDR3 DNA reads as TGTGCCAGCAGGAACAGGGCTTGGGAAGTCGAAGCTTTCTTT. It yields the protein CASRNRAWEVEAFF.

This rearrangement joins TRBV7-6 to TRBJ2-3, with D uncertain. Deletions cut 1 base from V and 0 bases from J, with 17 bases between. CDR1 and CDR2 (germline): SGHVS, FNYEAQ. The CDR3 sequence is 18 residues long. The CDR3 DNA reads as TGTGCCAGCAGCTTAGGGCAGACAATTATACCTAGCACAGATACGCAGTATTTT. Translated: CASSLGQTIIPSTDTQYF.

This clone has only a few counts. The chain joins TRBV11-3 to TRBJ2-7; TRBD2 aligns across 7 bases. Germline V CDR1 and CDR2: SGHNT, YENEEA. This CDR3 contains 12 residues. V trimming: 4 bases; J trimming: 3 bases; junction bases outside the gene matches: 0. CDR3 amino acids: CASSWGGYEQYF. The DNA of the CDR3 is TGTGCCAGCAGCTGGGGGGGCTACGAGCAGTACTTC.

This clone has more than one count but fewer than ten. The chain carries TRBV5-4 and TRBJ2-1; 8 bases are shared with TRBD2. The trim removed 3 bases at V and 3 bases at J, leaving 5 bases unmatched. CDR1 is SGHNT and CDR2 is YYREEE in the germline V gene (reference sequence). This CDR3 region has 15 residues. CDR3 in amino acids: CASSSGTRSYNEQFF. The DNA for the CDR3 is TGTGCCAGCAGCTCCGGGACTAGAAGCTACAATGAGCAGTTCTTC. The full variable domain, completed using reference TRBV5-4 and TRBJ2-1, is ETGVTQSPTHLIKTRGQQVTLRCSSQSGHNTVSWYQQALGQGPQFIFQYYREEENGRGNFPPRFSGLQFPNYSSELNVNALELDDSALYLCASSSGTRSYNEQFFGPGTRLTVL.

There are a few counts of this clone. The chain employs TRBV10-2 and TRBJ1-2; no firm D call. Trimming pared 9 bases from V and 4 bases from J, leaving 3 bases between. The CDR3 has 9 residues. CDR1 and CDR2 (germline): WSHSY, SAAADI. This CDR3 is CARSYGYTF. The CDR3 DNA reads as TGCGCCAGGTCCTATGGCTACACCTTC.